This T cell receptor (beta chain) was captured by sequencing in a study of blood T cell dynamics during melanoma immunotherapy (dated by TCRdb to the early 2020s). Regarding the complete study: Patients with metastatic melanoma were treated with first-line pembrolizumab or nivolumab plus ipilimumab as standard of care in the United Kingdom. To identify early correlates of response, the study profiled peripheral T cell receptor repertoires in patients with metastatic melanoma before and after one cycle of checkpoint inhibitor therapy. The training cohort consisted of consecutive patients, while an additional independent group of patients from the same centre was pooled to form an external validation set.

All DNA extracted from each sorted CD8+ T cell subset was loaded into the assay. TCR beta CDR3 sequences were amplified from genomic DNA using the immunoSEQ TCRb Assay kit according to manufacturer instructions. The KAPA Library Quantification Kit for Illumina platforms was used to quantify the pooled libraries by qPCR. Sequencing of the pooled libraries was done on an Illumina NextSeq 500, with clustering at 0.6-1.1 pM. As for the authors' bioinformatics: Analysis of the TCR data relied on immunoSEQ ANALYZER and the R LymphoSeq package. A rearrangement efficiency score was calculated as productive divided by the sum of productive and non-productive CDR3 sequences. Within each patient, timepoints were compared pairwise for clonality, measured with the Gini coefficient, and for diversity, measured with the Renyi index at alpha=1. Clonal relatedness, based on an edit distance of 3, and repertoire similarity, based on the Bhattacharyya coefficient, were both computed in LymphoSeq. To classify response, a linear discriminant analysis based on week-3 changes in clonality and diversity was built with the R MASS and caret packages. Here the immuneACCESS table is served through TCRdb, limited to in-frame sequences with V and J called. Missing clones are a known gap in these copies; in checked studies unresolved V genes cover under half, and the rest lacks a known reason. The DNA was the basis for D and trimming; V, J and clone size are from that table. The sample profile shows roughly 13,000 clones; 92% of them were found once. Around 0.18% of the sample lies in the top ten.

General findings and caveats noted by the study authors: Whether the T cell clones driving repertoire changes were melanoma-specific or reflected general immune activation could not be determined in the study. Of the sorted CD8+ subsets, TIE cells had both the greatest clonality and the greatest similarity to cfDNA CDR3 sequences, which suggests active turnover converging on dominant clones. The relatively small sample size was acknowledged as potentially limiting generalization of the results.

Remarks on this clone: This clone's antigen is unknown. No much larger clone is present one base from it, and per-base qualities are unavailable.

The germline V gene yields WSHSY for CDR1 and SAAADI for CDR2. The junction shows trimming of 0 bases on V and 4 bases on J, plus 16 bases between the germline ends. From its cysteine to its phenylalanine, the CDR3 spans 17 amino acids. The retained sequence is limited to the CDR3, 51 bases, with the frame set at the first base. This sample's time point label indicates: pre-treatment baseline. Blood was sampled before treatment (T0) and at week 3 (W3), after the first cycle of checkpoint blockade. Except for a couple of patients with rapid clinical progression, response was assessed 12 weeks after the first infusion by RECIST 1.1; disease control meant complete response, partial response or stable disease. Patients were excluded for prior systemic cancer treatment, concomitant immunosuppressant therapy or synchronous other active malignancies. Sorted CD8+ memory and naive T cell subsets were sequenced at T0 and W3 from six patients, of whom three were progressing and three had disease control. PBMC were isolated from blood with Lymphoprep and SepMate tubes, followed by red cell lysis. QIAamp DNA Blood Mini kits were used to extract DNA from PBMC and from sorted T cell subsets. CD8+ T cell subsets were sorted live on a FACSAria III cytometer and then frozen prior to DNA extraction. For flow cytometry, fresh PBMC were kept at 4 degrees C in PBS with 2% fetal bovine serum and analyzed within 24 hours.

This specimen was effector memory CD8+ T cells from blood, taken from a patient treated with checkpoint blockade. The chain was built from TRBV10-2 and TRBJ2-1, and perhaps TRBD2 as D gene, on 8 matching bases. This clonotype was obtained from a human donor with melanoma. The encoded CDR3 is CASSESGQREFYNEQFF. The nucleotide sequence reads as follows: TGCGCCAGCAGTGAGTCGGGACAGCGGGAGTTTTACAATGAGCAGTTCTTC.